A selection of T cell receptor beta chains follows, all from one sample in a study of CD8+ T cells in alopecia areata. Assay used: immunoSEQ multiplex PCR; TCRdb lists only in-frame clones, some missing. Of about 130,000 clones listed, 45% to 60% are singletons. The material was CD4+ T cells sorted from blood, obtained at week 0. The receptors were gathered from a human donor with alopecia areata. Each CDR3 is given with its conserved first and last residue. D genes are given only for firm matches. Some rows have no size entry. The others give once, few or many, or a class for an expanded clone.

v_call,j_call,clone_size,d_call,cdr3_aa,cdr3_nt
TRBV2,TRBJ2-7,NA,TRBD1,CASSEERGQGYEQYF,TGTGCCAGCAGTGAAGAGAGGGGACAGGGCTACGAGCAGTACTTC
TRBV6-1,TRBJ1-2,few,NA,CASRAPADYGYTF,TGTGCCAGCAGGGCGCCGGCGGACTATGGCTACACCTTC
TRBV9,TRBJ2-5,NA,TRBD1,CASSPRQGGIETQYF,TGTGCCAGCAGCCCCCGACAGGGGGGAATAGAGACCCAGTACTTC
TRBV29-1,TRBJ2-1,NA,TRBD2,CSVFSTSGILGEQFF,TGCAGCGTTTTTTCGACTAGCGGGATATTGGGTGAGCAGTTCTTC
TRBV7-9,TRBJ1-2,NA,TRBD1,CASSLRRGDRGYGYTF,TGTGCCAGCAGCTTACGCCGAGGGGACAGAGGCTATGGCTACACCTTC
TRBV2,TRBJ2-2,few,NA,CASSPLSRSTGELFF,TGTGCCAGCAGCCCACTAAGCCGATCTACCGGGGAGCTGTTTTTT
TRBV5-4,TRBJ2-3,few,TRBD2,CASSASTSGRTDTQYF,TGTGCCAGCAGCGCATCGACTAGCGGGAGGACAGATACGCAGTATTTT
TRBV5-1,TRBJ1-5,few,NA,CARASNQPQHF,TGCGCGCGGGCTAGCAATCAGCCCCAGCATTTT
TRBV7-3,TRBJ2-3,NA,NA,CASSLGANTDTQYF,TGTGCCAGCAGCTTAGGAGCCAACACAGATACGCAGTATTTT
TRBV28,TRBJ2-7,many,TRBD2,CASSPAGGGRYEQYF,TGTGCCAGCAGTCCGGCGGGAGGCGGGCGCTACGAGCAGTACTTC
TRBV5-4,TRBJ2-2,many,TRBD2,CASSSTSANTGELFF,TGTGCCAGCAGCTCGACTAGCGCGAACACCGGGGAGCTGTTTTTT
TRBV5-1,TRBJ2-3,NA,TRBD2,CASSSGLAGPADTQYF,TGCGCCAGCAGCTCAGGACTAGCGGGTCCCGCGGATACGCAGTATTTT
TRBV6-5,TRBJ1-1,NA,TRBD1,CASSYSNRGLNTEAFF,TGTGCCAGCAGTTACTCGAACAGGGGTCTGAACACTGAAGCTTTCTTT
TRBV5-4,TRBJ2-1,few,NA,CASSLERTYNEQFF,TGTGCCAGCAGCTTGGAGAGGACCTACAATGAGCAGTTCTTC
TRBV28,TRBJ2-5,NA,NA,CASSFGTLGETQYF,TGTGCCAGCAGTTTCGGGACCCTCGGGGAGACCCAGTACTTC
TRBV5-4,TRBJ1-2,few,NA,CASSLDRAVDYGYTF,TGTGCCAGCAGCTTGGACAGGGCGGTGGACTATGGCTACACCTTC
TRBV7-9,TRBJ2-7,NA,TRBD1,CASSFDRGYEQYF,TGTGCCAGCAGCTTCGACAGGGGGTACGAGCAGTACTTC
TRBV29-1,TRBJ2-7,NA,NA,CSVENRDTPYEQYF,TGCAGCGTTGAGAACCGGGACACACCCTACGAGCAGTACTTC
TRBV7-2,TRBJ1-2,few,NA,CASSPDVGFGSGYTF,TGTGCCAGCAGCCCTGACGTGGGATTCGGTTCTGGCTACACCTTC
TRBV25-1,TRBJ2-7,NA,TRBD2,CASSESGLAGGPLYEQYF,TGTGCCAGCAGTGAATCGGGACTAGCGGGAGGGCCCTTGTACGAGCAGTACTTC
TRBV6-6,TRBJ2-7,few,TRBD1,CASRPGQGAYEQYF,TGTGCCAGCAGACCGGGACAGGGGGCCTACGAGCAGTACTTC
TRBV9,TRBJ2-2,NA,TRBD2,CASSPPLAGGVGELFF,TGTGCCAGCAGCCCCCCGCTAGCGGGAGGTGTCGGGGAGCTGTTTTTT
TRBV29-1,TRBJ1-2,NA,NA,CSVSPISQRVVYGYTF,TGCAGCGTCTCACCCATATCGCAGCGGGTCGTCTATGGCTACACCTTC
TRBV7-2,TRBJ2-7,NA,NA,CASSLESLSRQYF,TGTGCCAGCAGCTTAGAAAGCCTTTCCCGGCAGTACTTC
TRBV19,TRBJ2-1,NA,NA,CASSIVEGPSEQFF,TGTGCCAGTAGTATAGTGGAGGGACCCTCCGAGCAGTTCTTC
TRBV5-4,TRBJ2-7,once,NA,CASSLARGSSYEQYF,TGTGCCAGCAGCTTGGCCCGAGGGAGCTCCTACGAGCAGTACTTC
TRBV5-4,TRBJ2-5,NA,TRBD2,CASSKGLGGQETQYF,TGTGCCAGCAGCAAAGGACTAGGCGGACAAGAGACCCAGTACTTC
TRBV5-1,TRBJ2-7,NA,NA,CASSSQASSYEQYF,TGCGCCAGCAGCTCACAGGCCTCCTCCTACGAGCAGTACTTC
TRBV5-6,TRBJ1-1,NA,TRBD1,CASRRDRRWDTEAFF,TGTGCCAGCAGGAGGGACAGACGTTGGGACACTGAAGCTTTCTTT
TRBV28,TRBJ1-5,once,NA,CASRRDGARQPQHF,TGTGCCAGCAGGAGGGACGGGGCGAGGCAGCCCCAGCATTTT
TRBV7-2,TRBJ2-1,NA,NA,CASSLAGRTGNEQFF,TGTGCCAGCAGCTTAGCGGGCAGGACGGGGAATGAGCAGTTCTTC
TRBV4-1,TRBJ2-1,few,NA,CASSQGGWDNEQFF,TGCGCCAGCAGCCAAGGGGGCTGGGACAATGAGCAGTTCTTC